This TCR beta chain derives from a study of spatial heterogeneity in lung cancer. This clonotype was counted ten times or more. Every TCR cDNA molecule bore a unique molecular identifier. A single record per CDR3 protein comes from TCRdb applying MiXCR to the 5' RACE reads. In the table there are 20,000 to 25,000 distinct CDR3 sequences, 4.6% of which are singletons. Time point reported: sample taken at primary tumor resection. Frozen PBMC, nontumor lung or tumor provided whole RNA, which was sequenced unsorted. The donor group consisted of 55 to 85 patients who had untreated, early-stage non-small cell lung cancer. The sample here was PBMCs, taken at surgery. This receptor was obtained from a male donor with early-stage non-small cell lung cancer.

CDR3 nucleotide sequence: TGTGCCAGCAGTCTACAGGGTGTTCAGTACTTC. It codes for CASSLQGVQYF. The chain uses TRBV6-6 and TRBJ2-4; a possible D gene is TRBD1 (6 bases). The CDR3 contains 11 residues. CDR1 is MNHNY and CDR2 is SVGAGI in the germline V gene (reference sequence). Trimming stripped 5 bases from V and 11 bases from J, with 10 bases between.